This entry lists 22 T cell receptor beta chains sequenced from one sample in a study of T cell responses to AZD1222 COVID-19 vaccine. Profiling relied on immunoSEQ multiplex PCR, and the TCRdb table lists in-frame clones only, not all of them. The sample lists around 130,000 clones, roughly 85% occurring once. Sequencing used peripheral blood, obtained on day 0 of MenACWY control vaccination. These receptors came from an adult in good health.

CDR3 nucleotides: TGTGCCAGCAGTCGAACCGGGGTTGGCTACACCTTC. Its translation is CASSRTGVGYTF. The chain couples TRBV12-3 or TRBV12-4 to TRBJ1-2, with unresolved D. V was cut by 5 bases and J by 7 bases, with 11 bases left in between. The CDR3 covers 12 residues.

The rearrangement joins TRBV5-1 to TRBJ2-7; 14 positions agree with TRBD2. Germline trimming cut 3 bases from V and 7 bases from J; bases unmatched to any gene: 6. Germline-derived CDR1 and CDR2 are SGHRS and YFSETQ. This CDR3 spans 15 amino acids. The CDR3 DNA is TGCGCCAGCAGCTCGGGACTAGCGGGAGAGGGGGAGCAGTACTTC. This encodes CASSSGLAGEGEQYF.

The V call is TRBV19, the J call TRBJ2-3, with 8 bases lining up with TRBD2. The junction had 4 bases not matched to a gene; V was cut back by 5 bases and J by 6 bases. CDR1 is LNHDA and CDR2 is SQIVND in the germline V gene (reference sequence). The CDR3 contains 13 residues. DNA for the CDR3: TGTGCCAGTAGTTCTACTAGCGGTGATACGCAGTATTTT. It yields the protein CASSSTSGDTQYF.

This chain links TRBV5-1 with TRBJ1-2; D is ambiguous. V lost 0 bases, J lost 8 bases, and 14 bases lay in between. The CDR3 length is 14 residues. CDR1 and CDR2 from the germline V gene are SGHRS and YFSETQ. The CDR3 nucleotides read TGCGCCAGCAGCTTGGATCTAGCCGGGTGGGGCTACACCTTC. It specifies CASSLDLAGWGYTF.

Within the sample, this clone is medium-sized (0.01 to 0.1%). This chain uses TRBV9 with TRBJ1-6; D remains unclear. This CDR3 is built from 12 residues. The germline V and J ends were trimmed by 2 bases and 5 bases, with 2 bases remaining between them. Germline values: CDR1 SGDLS, CDR2 YYNGEE. The DNA for the CDR3 is TGTGCCAGCAGCGTGGATAATTCACCCCTCCACTTT. It codes for CASSVDNSPLHF.

The gene calls are TRBV9 and TRBJ1-2, with D tentatively TRBD1 (5 bases). V was cut by 0 bases and J by 4 bases, with 16 bases left in between. This CDR3 comprises 16 residues. Germline values: CDR1 SGDLS, CDR2 YYNGEE. CDR3 sequence (DNA): TGTGCCAGCAGCGTAGCCTCAGGGCCCCGGGCCTATGGCTACACCTTC. Amino acids: CASSVASGPRAYGYTF.

The V and J genes are TRBV9 and TRBJ1-1; D is ambiguous. This CDR3 contains 13 residues. The V end lost 0 bases, the J end lost 6 bases, and 9 bases lay between the germline ends. Germline CDR1 is SGDLS and CDR2 is YYNGEE. CDR3 region: CASSVVGGPEAFF. The CDR3 region has the DNA TGTGCCAGCAGCGTAGTGGGCGGGCCTGAAGCTTTCTTT.

The chain couples TRBV6-1 to TRBJ2-5, with TRBD1 as a possible D gene (6 bases). Germline V gene sequence: CDR1 MNHNS, CDR2 SASEGT. This CDR3 contains 14 residues. V was clipped by 3 bases and J by 3 bases, with 11 bases between them. The DNA for the CDR3 is TGTGCCAGCAGTGAGTGGACAGAGAAAGAGACCCAGTACTTC. Protein product: CASSEWTEKETQYF.

This chain links TRBV5-1 with TRBJ2-2; tentatively, D is TRBD2 (6 bases). V was pared by 2 bases and J by 5 bases, with 7 bases between. The CDR3 runs 13 residues. CDR1 is SGHRS, CDR2 YFSETQ, per germline. CDR3 nucleotide sequence: TGCGCCAGCAGCTTACTAGCTACCGGGGAGCTGTTTTTT. Amino acids: CASSLLATGELFF.

The rearrangement uses TRBV4-1 and TRBJ2-2; D not resolved. Trimming shortened V by 1 base and J by 4 bases, and 7 bases separated the two germline ends. There are 14 residues in the CDR3. Germline V gene lookup returns CDR1 MGHRA and CDR2 YSYEKL. The DNA for the CDR3 is TGCGCCAGCAGCCAAGCACCAGGCACCGGGGAGCTGTTTTTT. It translates to CASSQAPGTGELFF.

The rearrangement links TRBV5-6 to TRBJ1-2; D gene unclear. Trimming removed 7 bases from V and 4 bases from J, with 14 bases in between. This CDR3 spans 13 amino acids. Looked up from germline, CDR1 is SGHDT and CDR2 is YYEEEE. The CDR3, as DNA: TGTGCCAGCTATAGGCAGCCAGTCTATGGCTACACCTTC. Its translation: CASYRQPVYGYTF.

This sequence joins TRBV19 and TRBJ2-3; no clear D. The CDR3 extends over 12 amino acids. The germline V and J ends were trimmed by 4 bases and 6 bases, with 8 bases remaining between them. Germline V gene data show CDR1 as LNHDA and CDR2 as SQIVND (reference sequence). CDR3 protein: CASSTAGDTQYF. The CDR3 DNA sequence: TGTGCCAGTAGTACGGCTGGGGATACGCAGTATTTT.

The chain recombines TRBV28 with TRBJ1-1; 7 bases map to TRBD1. Germline lookup yields CDR1 MDHEN and CDR2 SYDVKM. V trimming: 3 bases; J trimming: 0 bases; junction bases outside the gene matches: 4. This CDR3 spans 15 amino acids. In DNA form, the CDR3 reads TGTGCCAGCAGTTTCGGGACAGATATGAACACTGAAGCTTTCTTT. Translating gives CASSFGTDMNTEAFF.

The chain links TRBV7-9 to TRBJ2-1; the match to TRBD2 covers 7 bases. Germline-derived CDR1 and CDR2 are SEHNR and FQNEAQ (reference sequence). V lost 5 bases and J lost 4; bases outside the gene matches: 14. This CDR3 is 17 amino acids long. CDR3 residues: CASSNTPSGGGYNEQFF. In DNA form, the CDR3 reads TGTGCCAGCAGCAATACGCCTAGCGGTGGGGGGTACAATGAGCAGTTCTTC.

The V gene is TRBV27, the J gene TRBJ2-2; a possible D gene is TRBD2 (5 bases). Germline V gene data show CDR1 as MNHEY and CDR2 as SMNVEV (reference sequence). Deletions cut 6 bases from V and 8 bases from J, with 19 bases between. There are 15 residues in the CDR3. This CDR3 reads CASSPGSLRAGELFF. Here the CDR3 DNA reads TGTGCCAGCAGCCCCGGTTCCTTGAGGGCGGGGGAGCTGTTTTTT.

The rearrangement links TRBV29-1 to TRBJ2-7; 8 bases agree with TRBD2. The CDR3 has 14 residues. Looked up from germline, CDR1 is SQVTM and CDR2 is ANQGSEA. J lost 7 bases, V lost 4 bases, and 12 bases had no gene match. In DNA form, the CDR3 reads TGCAGCGTTGGTTTTCGAGCGGGAGTAGGGGAGCAGTACTTC. Encoded protein: CSVGFRAGVGEQYF.

The chain is built from TRBV5-4 and TRBJ2-7; D gene ambiguous. The germline V and J ends were trimmed by 0 bases and 4 bases, with 5 bases remaining between them. The CDR3 has 12 amino acids. The germline gives CDR1 SGHNT, CDR2 YYREEE (reference sequence). CDR3 in amino acids: CASSLGDYEQYF. CDR3 DNA: TGTGCCAGCAGCTTGGGGGATTACGAGCAGTACTTC.

The chain recombines TRBV19 with TRBJ1-5; unclear D gene. The CDR3 runs to 13 residues. V was cut by 2 bases and J by 2 bases, with 4 bases left in between. Germline loops: CDR1 LNHDA, CDR2 SQIVND (reference sequence). CDR3 bases: TGTGCCAGTAGTATACCAGGCAATCAGCCCCAGCATTTT. It translates to CASSIPGNQPQHF.

The chain carries TRBV6-5 and TRBJ1-1; D gene unclear. Trimming stripped 6 bases from V and 2 bases from J, with 13 bases between. The CDR3 is 14 amino acids. Germline assignment: CDR1 MNHEY and CDR2 SVGAGI. Here the CDR3 reads CASRDSGFNTEAFF. In DNA form, the CDR3 reads TGTGCCAGCAGGGACTCGGGGTTTAACACTGAAGCTTTCTTT.

This chain links TRBV4-1 with TRBJ1-1; 8 bases map to TRBD1. V lost 3 bases and J lost 2; bases outside the gene matches: 5. Germline V CDR1 and CDR2: MGHRA, YSYEKL. This CDR3 spans 15 amino acids. CDR3 residues: CASSQAQGDNTEAFF. The CDR3 DNA follows: TGCGCCAGCAGCCAGGCACAGGGGGATAACACTGAAGCTTTCTTT.

This rearrangement joins TRBV27 to TRBJ1-2; D not resolved. Trimming removed 6 bases at V and 6 bases at J, with 14 bases between. The germline gives CDR1 MNHEY, CDR2 SMNVEV (reference sequence). This CDR3 is built from 13 residues. The CDR3 DNA reads TGTGCCAGCAGCCCCTCGGGTTGGGATGGCTACACCTTC. Amino acid sequence: CASSPSGWDGYTF.

V gene TRBV7-2 combines with J gene TRBJ2-1; maybe TRBD2 (5 bases). V dropped 5 bases and J dropped 4 bases, with 15 bases sitting between them. Germline V lookup: CDR1 SGHTA, CDR2 FQGNSA. CDR3 size: 15 residues. CDR3 sequence reads: CASSEDSLVYNEQFF. The CDR3 nucleotides read TGTGCCAGCAGCGAGGACTCTCTGGTATACAATGAGCAGTTCTTC.